One and the same sample provided the 11 T cell receptor beta chains below, sequenced in a study of OX40 agonist ivuxolimab in advanced cancers. The table came from immunoSEQ multiplex PCR; TCRdb's copy has only in-frame clones and leaves some out. Of fewer than 75,000 clones listed, roughly 91% are singletons. The sequencing here drew on CD4+ or CD8+ T cells sorted from blood, taken in a trial of the OX40 agonist ivuxolimab. The receptors derive from an adult with an advanced solid tumor such as melanoma, head and neck, liver or kidney cancer.

The rearrangement joins TRBV29-1 to TRBJ1-1; 7 bases are a match to TRBD1. Germline assignment: CDR1 SQVTM and CDR2 ANQGSEA. The CDR3 sequence is 19 residues long. Losses at the gene ends were 6 bases for V and 3 bases for J; bases not matched to a gene: 25. The CDR3 loop is CSVTPRYGQGGRGDTEAFF. The DNA for the CDR3 is TGCAGCGTGACGCCCAGGTACGGACAAGGGGGCCGAGGTGACACTGAAGCTTTCTTT.

This clone has only one observation. This chain uses TRBV6-5 with TRBJ1-2; a possible D gene is TRBD1 (5 bases). CDR1 and CDR2 from the germline V gene are MNHEY and SVGAGI. The CDR3 spans 14 residues. V lost 7 bases to trimming and J lost 0 bases, with 12 bases between them. In DNA, the CDR3 is TGTGCCAGCACCCAGAAGACAGCTAACTATGGCTACACCTTC. Protein sequence: CASTQKTANYGYTF.

The CDR3 sequence: CASSYSGGSTDTQYF. CDR3 DNA sequence: TGTGCCAGCAGCTACTCCGGCGGGAGCACAGATACGCAGTATTTT. This chain uses TRBV7-7 with TRBJ2-3, with D perhaps TRBD2 (5 bases). Germline CDR1 SSHAT, CDR2 FNYEAQ (reference sequence). The CDR3 covers 15 residues. The V end lost 4 bases, the J end lost 0 bases, and 11 bases lay between the germline ends.

This chain links TRBV30 with TRBJ2-7; D is undetermined. V lost 1 base to trimming and J lost 3 bases, with 10 bases between them. The CDR3 extends over 13 amino acids. Germline CDR1 is GTSNPN and CDR2 is SVGIG (reference sequence). CDR3 region: CAWSGQAFYEQYF. The DNA for the CDR3 is TGTGCCTGGAGTGGGCAGGCCTTCTACGAGCAGTACTTC.

The V gene is TRBV5-1, the J gene TRBJ1-1, with D perhaps TRBD1 (5 bases). The CDR3 is 14 amino acids. Germline V lookup: CDR1 SGHRS, CDR2 YFSETQ. V lost 5 bases, J lost 0 bases, and 11 bases lay in between. The CDR3, as DNA: TGCGCCAGCAGACTCGGGGGGTTGAACACTGAAGCTTTCTTT. Translated: CASRLGGLNTEAFF.

This sequence joins TRBV6-1 and TRBJ2-7; 7 nucleotides agree with TRBD2. The CDR3 has 14 amino acids. The germline V gene has CDR1 MNHNS and CDR2 SASEGT. J lost 0 bases, V lost 7 bases, and 6 bases had no gene match. CDR3 nucleotides: TGTGCCAGCACTATAGCGGGCCTCTCCTACGAGCAGTACTTC. As protein: CASTIAGLSYEQYF.

The chain combines TRBV5-8 with TRBJ2-5; D gene uncertain. The CDR3 length is 15 residues. CDR1 is SGHTS and CDR2 is YDEGEE in the germline V gene. V was cut by 0 bases and J by 1 base, with 10 bases left in between. This chain's CDR3 is CASSLAARIQETQYF. The CDR3 nucleotides read TGTGCCAGCAGCTTGGCCGCGAGAATCCAAGAGACCCAGTACTTC. Drawing the rest from reference TRBV5-8 and TRBJ2-5, the complete variable domain is EAGVTQSPTHLIKTRGQQATLRCSPISGHTSVYWYQQALGLGLQFLLWYDEGEERNRGNFPPRFSGRQFPNYSSELNVNALELEDSALYLCASSLAARIQETQYFGPGTRLLVL.

The sample holds one count of this clone. The V and J genes are TRBV5-1 and TRBJ2-1; D possibly corresponds to TRBD1 (6 bases). Germline assignment: CDR1 SGHRS and CDR2 YFSETQ. The CDR3 extends over 14 amino acids. V was clipped by 3 bases and J by 9 bases, with 16 bases between them. The CDR3 DNA reads TGCGCCAGCAGCTCGGGACACAGCTCCGGTGAGCAGTTCTTC. The encoded protein is CASSSGHSSGEQFF.

V gene TRBV6-5 combines with J gene TRBJ2-7; 7 bases agree with TRBD1. V was pared by 6 bases and J by 0 bases, with 2 bases of the junction left unmatched. Per the germline V gene, CDR1 is MNHEY and CDR2 is SVGAGI. CDR3 length: 13 residues. The CDR3 DNA reads as TGTGCCAGCAGGACAGGGTCCTCCTACGAGCAGTACTTC. Amino acid sequence: CASRTGSSYEQYF.

The J gene is TRBJ2-5, the V gene TRBV15; D call uncertain. The V and J ends lost 6 bases and 3 bases respectively, with 5 bases between them. The CDR3 runs 11 residues. The germline CDR1 and CDR2 sequences are LNHNV and YYDKDF (reference sequence). CDR3 nucleotide sequence: TGTGCCACCAGTCTCGAAGAGACCCAGTACTTC. Translated: CATSLEETQYF. Combining the CDR3 with reference TRBV15 and TRBJ2-5 gives the whole variable domain DAMVIQNPRYQVTQFGKPVTLSCSQTLNHNVMYWYQQKSSQAPKLLFHYYDKDFNNEADTPDNFQSRRPNTSFCFLDIRSPGLGDTAMYLCATSLEETQYFGPGTRLLVL.

The gene calls are TRBV6-1 and TRBJ1-2; 10 bases line up with TRBD1. The CDR3 contains 13 residues. J was trimmed by 7 bases and V by 10 bases; bases with no gene match: 9. Germline loops: CDR1 MNHNS, CDR2 SASEGT. Here the CDR3 DNA reads TGTGCCATTTCGACAGGGGGCAGTTTTGGCTACACCTTC. Its translation: CAISTGGSFGYTF.